Detailed here is one TCR beta chain. This entry comes from a study of long-term antiretroviral therapy in people with HIV. Sequencing relied on immunoSEQ assay v3.0, run at survey level. Clones were sequenced by immunoSEQ multiplex PCR, and TCRdb holds only the in-frame ones, with some missing. The sample holds some 45,000 clones; around nine tenths are singletons and the top ten take 5.1%. CDR1 and CDR2 from the germline V gene are SGHRS and YFSETQ. Losses at the gene ends were 0 bases for V and 2 bases for J; bases not matched to a gene: 6. CDR3 size: 16 residues. This TCR derives from a woman between 50 and 59 years old with HIV. The J gene is TRBJ2-5, the V gene TRBV5-1; TRBD1 matches at 8 bases. Source: unsorted PBMCs, taken 0.1 years before starting antiretroviral therapy. Here the CDR3 reads CASSLAGTGTQETQYF. The CDR3 DNA reads TGCGCCAGCAGCTTGGCGGGGACAGGCACTCAAGAGACCCAGTACTTC.